Shown below are 8 T cell receptor beta chains from a single sample sequenced in a study of CD8 T cells in Susac syndrome. When the RNA was reverse transcribed, random hexamers were used with an input of 0.5 to 1 ug. Each CDR3 protein is one row after TCRdb ran MiXCR on the immunoSEQ multiplex PCR reads. Of over 150,000 distinct CDR3 sequences listed, roughly 95% were seen once; the top ten hold 0.085% to 0.095%. Sequenced sample: CD4+ T cells from PBMCs. All receptors derive from a human donor with multiple sclerosis.

This chain connects TRBV29-1 to TRBJ2-7; TRBD2 matches 16 bases. Trimming cost V 5 bases and J 2 bases; bases outside gene matches: 6. The CDR3 runs to 16 residues. CDR1 is SQVTM, CDR2 ANQGSEA, per germline. The chain's CDR3 is CSVLPGLAGGAYEQYF. DNA for the CDR3: TGCAGCGTTCTCCCGGGACTAGCGGGAGGGGCCTACGAGCAGTACTTC.

The V and J genes are TRBV20-1 and TRBJ1-4, with D maybe TRBD1 (6 bases). V lost 5 bases and J 6 bases, leaving 13 bases between the germline ends. The CDR3 contains 13 residues. Germline-derived CDR1 and CDR2 are DFQATT and SNEGSKA (reference sequence). The CDR3 nucleotides read TGCAGTGCTCCTTTAGGGGGTGATGAAAAACTGTTTTTT. This gives the protein CSAPLGGDEKLFF.

V and J are TRBV30 and TRBJ1-1; D remains ambiguous. Trimming removed 3 bases from V and 1 base from J, with 9 bases in between. Germline V CDR1 and CDR2: GTSNPN, SVGIG (reference sequence). The CDR3 is 13 residues long. In DNA, the CDR3 is TGTGCCTGGAGCTTAGGGAGGAACACTGAAGCTTTCTTT. It is translated as CAWSLGRNTEAFF.

This chain connects TRBV5-6 to TRBJ1-2, with 7 bases aligning to TRBD1. This CDR3 is 13 amino acids long. Germline V gives CDR1 SGHDT, CDR2 YYEEEE. Trimming at V came to 6 bases and at J to 4 bases, leaving 6 bases not matched to a gene. Here the CDR3 reads CASNEGAVYGYTF. The CDR3, as DNA: TGTGCCAGCAACGAGGGGGCAGTCTATGGCTACACCTTC.

The rearrangement links TRBV12-3 or TRBV12-4 to TRBJ2-7; D may be TRBD1 (5 bases). The V end was cut by 5 bases, the J end by 6 bases, with 14 bases between. The CDR3 runs to 13 residues. CDR3: CASSRDSASEQYF. CDR3 nucleotide sequence: TGTGCCAGCAGTCGCGACAGTGCGAGCGAGCAGTACTTC.

The J gene is TRBJ2-1, the V gene TRBV3-1, with D perhaps being TRBD1 or TRBD2 (6 bases each). Germline loops: CDR1 LGHDT, CDR2 YNNKEL (reference sequence). This CDR3 has 19 residues. V was shortened by 1 base and J by 6 bases, with 25 bases between the two germline ends. For the CDR3, the DNA is TGTGCCAGCAGCCAAGTCTTCAAGGTAACAGGGAGGCGAGCCAATGAGCAGTTCTTC. Encoded protein: CASSQVFKVTGRRANEQFF.

The genes are TRBV30 and TRBJ1-2; weak D call: TRBD1 (6 bases). The length of the CDR3 is 13 residues. CDR1 and CDR2 from the germline V gene are GTSNPN and SVGIG (reference sequence). Trimming shortened V by 0 bases and J by 7 bases, and 12 bases separated the two germline ends. The CDR3 DNA reads as TGTGCCTGGAGTGTTACGGGACACTCTGGCTACACCTTC. Translated: CAWSVTGHSGYTF.

The V call is TRBV29-1, the J call TRBJ1-4; TRBD1 matches at 9 bases. The junction had 6 bases not matched to a gene; V was cut back by 7 bases and J by 6 bases. This CDR3 has 13 amino acids. The V gene's germline CDR1 is SQVTM and CDR2 ANQGSEA. The CDR3 nucleotides read TGCAGCGCTAGGACAGGGGATGATGAAAAACTGTTTTTT. This sequence encodes CSARTGDDEKLFF.